These 2 T cell receptor beta chains came from one sample sequenced in a study of blood T cell repertoires in COVID-19. The repertoire was sequenced with immunoSEQ multiplex PCR; TCRdb's copy has only in-frame clones and lacks some. The profile shows approximately 83,000 clones, approximately 91% of them singletons. Sequenced sample: peripheral blood. These receptors were obtained from a man in his 70s with acute or convalescent COVID-19.

The rearrangement joins TRBV28 to TRBJ2-4; D not certain. Trimming cost V 10 bases and J 6 bases, with 10 bases left between them. Germline V gene data show CDR1 as MDHEN and CDR2 as SYDVKM. There are 11 residues in the CDR3. CDR3 nucleotide sequence: TGTGCCACCAAACTCGGAAACATTCAGTACTTC. Its translation: CATKLGNIQYF.

This rearrangement joins TRBV5-1 to TRBJ2-3; D not certain. Germline assignment: CDR1 SGHRS and CDR2 YFSETQ. V lost 3 bases to trimming and J lost 6 bases, with 14 bases between them. This CDR3 is 14 amino acids long. The CDR3, as DNA: TGCGCCAGCAGCTCCGGGTACGTTTTGGATACGCAGTATTTT. Its protein is CASSSGYVLDTQYF.